The 5 T cell receptor beta chains listed next were all sequenced from one sample in a study of blood T cell repertoires in COVID-19. Here immunoSEQ multiplex PCR was the method, and the copy in TCRdb shows in-frame clones only, minus some. The repertoire holds hundreds of thousands of clones, with 70% to 90% as singletons. Sequenced: peripheral blood. Every receptor here comes from a young man with COVID-19, enrolled during active disease.

This chain's CDR3 is CASSSGLFTDTQYF. DNA for the CDR3: TGTGCCAGCAGCTCCGGACTTTTCACAGATACGCAGTATTTT. The chain carries TRBV11-2 and TRBJ2-3; D might be TRBD2 (5 bases). The CDR3 contains 14 residues. The germline CDR1 and CDR2 sequences are SGHAT and FQNNGV. V gave up 4 bases and J gave up 2 bases, with 10 bases separating them.

The rearrangement joins TRBV1 to TRBJ2-3; TRBD2 was called by the table and not checked on the DNA. TRBV1 constitutes a pseudogene. The CDR3 extends over 16 amino acids. CDR3 sequence reads: CTSREGLAGNTDTQYF. DNA of the CDR3: TGCACCAGCAGGGAGGGACTAGCGGGGAACACAGATACGCAGTATTTT.

The rearrangement joins TRBV28 to TRBJ1-2; TRBD1 might be the D (5 bases). This CDR3 is 13 amino acids long. In germline, CDR1 is MDHEN, CDR2 SYDVKM. V was pared by 3 bases and J by 5 bases, with 10 bases between. In nucleotides, the CDR3 is TGTGCCAGCAGTTTGGGGGAGGGGTATGGCTACACCTTC. Protein: CASSLGEGYGYTF.

CDR3 loop: CASSQGELAGGGTQYF. CDR3 nucleotide sequence: TGTGCCAGCAGCCAAGGGGAACTAGCGGGGGGCGGTACGCAGTATTTT. J is TRBJ2-3 and V is TRBV3-1 (or the pseudogene TRBV3-2); TRBD2 matches 12 bases. This CDR3 is 16 amino acids long. Germline assignment: CDR1 LGHDT and CDR2 YNNKEL (reference sequence). The junction had 7 bases not matched to a gene; V was cut back by 1 base and J by 8 bases.

CDR3 sequence (DNA): TGTGCCAGCAGTTTATGGGGCGACAGTAACACTGAAGCTTTCTTT. This gives the protein CASSLWGDSNTEAFF. The J gene is TRBJ1-1, the V gene TRBV27; weak D call: TRBD1 (5 bases). The CDR3 covers 15 residues. The germline V and J ends were trimmed by 1 base and 2 bases, with 11 bases remaining between them. The germline gives CDR1 MNHEY, CDR2 SMNVEV (reference sequence).